These 20 T cell receptor beta chains came from one sample sequenced in a study of early T cells in non-severe SARS-CoV-2 infection. TCRdb itself ran the 5' RACE reads through MiXCR, one entry per CDR3 protein. The data show about 35,000 distinct CDR3 sequences, approximately 4.6% seen once. Sequenced material: whole blood. All receptors derive from an adult who was a healthcare worker with PCR-confirmed SARS-CoV-2 infection or an uninfected control (not recorded which).

This clonotype was detected only a few times. The chain joins TRBV7-9 to TRBJ2-3; 9 nucleotides line up with TRBD2. V dropped 5 bases and J dropped 6; count of bases not matched to a gene: 6. Looked up from germline, CDR1 is SEHNR and CDR2 is FQNEAQ (reference sequence). The CDR3 covers 14 residues. The CDR3 region is CASSRSGGPDTQYF. The CDR3 DNA reads as TGTGCCAGCAGCCGTAGCGGGGGCCCCGATACGCAGTATTTT. The whole variable domain, filled in from reference TRBV7-9 and TRBJ2-3, reads DTGVSQNPRHKITKRGQNVTFRCDPISEHNRLYWYRQTLGQGPEFLTYFQNEAQLEKSRLLSDRFSAERPKGSFSTLEIQRTEQGDSAMYLCASSRSGGPDTQYFGPGTRLTVL.

This clonotype occurred many times. V is TRBV28 and J is TRBJ2-3; D tentatively fits TRBD1 or TRBD2 (5 bases each). The germline gives CDR1 MDHEN, CDR2 SYDVKM. The CDR3 loop spans 14 amino acids. V was trimmed by 2 bases and J by 2 bases, leaving 8 bases between them. CDR3: CASSLGGPTDTQYF. In DNA, the CDR3 is TGTGCCAGCAGTTTAGGGGGACCCACAGATACGCAGTATTTT.

This clonotype showed up many times. The genes are TRBV20-1 and TRBJ2-5, with 12 bases matching TRBD2. The CDR3 spans 15 residues. Germline lookup yields CDR1 DFQATT and CDR2 SNEGSKA (reference sequence). Trimming removed 5 bases from V and 1 base from J; junction bases left unmatched: 5. DNA of the CDR3: TGCAGTGCTCGAACTAGCGGGGGGACCCAAGAGACCCAGTACTTC. Its translation: CSARTSGGTQETQYF.

There are many counts of this clonotype. This sequence joins TRBV4-3 and TRBJ2-7; 9 positions agree with TRBD1. V shed 4 bases and J 6 bases; nucleotides not matched to a gene: 10. Germline V lookup: CDR1 LGHNA, CDR2 YSLEER. This CDR3 is 15 amino acids long. The CDR3 nucleotides are TGCGCCAGCAGCCTTGCCGGGACAGGGATGGCCGAGCAGTACTTC. Its protein is CASSLAGTGMAEQYF.

This clonotype appeared many times. The chain links TRBV5-8 to TRBJ2-7; D may be TRBD2 (5 bases). Germline CDR1 SGHTS, CDR2 YDEGEE. CDR3 length: 13 amino acids. V lost 0 bases and J 4 bases, leaving 8 bases between the germline ends. CDR3 amino acids: CASSLEPGYEQYF. CDR3 sequence (DNA): TGTGCCAGCAGCTTGGAGCCGGGGTACGAGCAGTACTTC. Based on the CDR3 plus reference TRBV5-8 and TRBJ2-7, the full variable domain is EAGVTQSPTHLIKTRGQQATLRCSPISGHTSVYWYQQALGLGLQFLLWYDEGEERNRGNFPPRFSGRQFPNYSSELNVNALELEDSALYLCASSLEPGYEQYFGPGTRLTVT.

This clonotype was counted at least ten times. The rearrangement joins TRBV7-9 to TRBJ2-2; perhaps TRBD2 as D (5 bases). V lost 5 bases to trimming and J lost 7 bases, with 11 bases between them. The CDR3 runs 13 residues. CDR1 is SEHNR, CDR2 FQNEAQ, per germline (reference sequence). The CDR3 is CASSLRDVGELFF. DNA for the CDR3: TGTGCCAGCAGCCTGAGGGATGTCGGGGAGCTGTTTTTT. Supplemented by reference TRBV7-9 and TRBJ2-2, the full variable domain reads DTGVSQNPRHKITKRGQNVTFRCDPISEHNRLYWYRQTLGQGPEFLTYFQNEAQLEKSRLLSDRFSAERPKGSFSTLEIQRTEQGDSAMYLCASSLRDVGELFFGEGSRLTVL.

The table lists this clonotype with many counts. The chain has TRBV28 and TRBJ2-7; TRBD1 is a possible D gene (5 bases). The V end was cut by 2 bases, the J end by 6 bases, with 8 bases between. The CDR3 runs to 12 residues. The germline gives CDR1 MDHEN, CDR2 SYDVKM. The CDR3 coding sequence is TGTGCCAGCAGTTTAGGGCAGGGCGAGCAGTACTTC. This codes for CASSLGQGEQYF. The whole variable domain, remainder taken from reference TRBV28 and TRBJ2-7, is DVKVTQSSRYLVKRTGEKVFLECVQDMDHENMFWYRQDPGLGLRLIYFSYDVKMKEKGDIPEGYSVSREKKERFSLILESASTNQTSMYLCASSLGQGEQYFGPGTRLTVT.

This clonotype occurred many times. The chain couples TRBV5-1 to TRBJ1-1; D uncertain. Germline CDR1 and CDR2: SGHRS and YFSETQ. V lost 0 bases and J 1 base, leaving 10 bases between the germline ends. The CDR3 consists of 15 residues. The CDR3 region is CASSLGYGTNTEAFF. In DNA, the CDR3 is TGCGCCAGCAGCTTGGGGTACGGTACGAACACTGAAGCTTTCTTT.

In this sample, this clonotype turned up many times. The chain links TRBV7-2 to TRBJ2-5, with D tentatively TRBD2 (6 bases). Trimming stripped 0 bases from V and 5 bases from J, with 10 bases between. CDR1 and CDR2 from the germline V gene are SGHTA and FQGNSA. This CDR3 contains 14 residues. The CDR3 loop is CASSLAGTLETQYF. The DNA for the CDR3 is TGTGCCAGCAGCTTAGCCGGGACTCTGGAGACCCAGTACTTC.

This clonotype was seen a few times. The CDR3 reads CASSLLGSTDTQYF. Written as DNA, the CDR3 is TGTGCCAGCAGCCTCTTGGGGAGCACAGATACGCAGTATTTT. This sequence joins TRBV7-8 and TRBJ2-3; D not resolved. The CDR3 runs to 14 residues. Trimming shortened V by 5 bases and J by 0 bases, and 9 bases separated the two germline ends. The germline V gene has CDR1 SGHVS and CDR2 FQNEAQ.

The chain uses TRBV6-5 and TRBJ1-6; no clear D gene. Looked up from germline, CDR1 is MNHEY and CDR2 is SVGAGI. The CDR3 has 19 amino acids. V gave up 2 bases and J gave up 0 bases, with 17 bases separating them. CDR3 DNA: TGTGCCAGCAGTTACGGGAGGCCAGGTGCCTCCTCCTATAATTCACCCCTCCACTTT. Its protein product is CASSYGRPGASSYNSPLHF.

There are many counts of this clonotype. The chain has TRBV3-1 and TRBJ1-2; D unclear. This CDR3 is built from 15 residues. The germline CDR1 and CDR2 sequences are LGHDT and YNNKEL (reference sequence). V lost 0 bases and J lost 7, with 15 bases in between. The CDR3 nucleotides are TGTGCCAGCAGCCAAGATTCTCGCGGGTCCTCTGGCTACACCTTC. Translated, it gives CASSQDSRGSSGYTF.

This clonotype was detected many times. The chain joins TRBV5-4 to TRBJ2-2; 10 bases line up with TRBD2. V trimming: 9 bases; J trimming: 3 bases; junction bases outside the gene matches: 5. Germline V gives CDR1 SGHNT, CDR2 YYREEE (reference sequence). The CDR3 loop spans 14 amino acids. CDR3 amino acids: CATQAGGYTGELFF. The CDR3 nucleotides read TGTGCCACCCAAGCGGGGGGGTACACCGGGGAGCTGTTTTTT.

This clonotype was counted many times. The CDR3 spells CASSWGQETQYF. For the CDR3, the DNA is TGTGCCAGCAGCTGGGGGCAAGAGACCCAGTACTTC. V and J are TRBV7-2 and TRBJ2-5, with D perhaps matching TRBD1 or TRBD2 (5 bases each). V was trimmed by 4 bases and J by 2 bases, leaving 5 bases between them. CDR3 size: 12 residues. Germline assignment: CDR1 SGHTA and CDR2 FQGNSA.

This clonotype was seen ten or more times. The CDR3 loop reads CSARVQGLYNEQFF. The CDR3 region has the DNA TGCAGTGCTAGAGTGCAGGGTCTATACAATGAGCAGTTCTTC. The rearrangement uses TRBV20-1 and TRBJ2-1, with D perhaps matching TRBD1 (5 bases). The CDR3 covers 14 residues. The germline V and J ends were trimmed by 1 base and 4 bases, with 11 bases remaining between them. Germline CDR1 DFQATT, CDR2 SNEGSKA (reference sequence).

Ten or more counts support this clonotype. The gene calls are TRBV5-1 and TRBJ2-2; TRBD1 matches at 9 bases. Unmatched junction bases numbered 8, after V lost 4 bases and J lost 7 bases. The CDR3 is 15 amino acids. Per germline, CDR1 SGHRS and CDR2 YFSETQ. The CDR3 loop is CASSTLDRGGGELFF. CDR3 nucleotides: TGCGCCAGCAGCACCCTGGACAGGGGAGGCGGGGAGCTGTTTTTT.

This clonotype appeared many times. V is TRBV28 and J is TRBJ1-1, with TRBD1 matching over 11 bases. CDR3 length: 14 residues. V was clipped by 5 bases and J by 2 bases; unmatched bases: 1. Germline CDR1 reads MDHEN; CDR2 reads SYDVKM. The CDR3 nucleotides are TGTGCCAGCAGTGGGACAGGGGGAAACACTGAAGCTTTCTTT. Its protein product is CASSGTGGNTEAFF.

By proportion, this clonotype is medium-sized. The chain joins TRBV5-1 to TRBJ2-6; possibly TRBD2 for D (7 bases). The germline V gene encodes CDR1 SGHRS and CDR2 YFSETQ. V gave up 6 bases and J gave up 3 bases, with 22 bases separating them. The CDR3 is made up of 18 amino acids. Written as DNA, the CDR3 is TGCGCCAGCACCGCTCGAGGCGGGGGCCAGGTTGGGGCCAACGTCCTGACTTTC. Protein product: CASTARGGGQVGANVLTF. The entire variable domain, with the rest obtained from reference TRBV5-1 and TRBJ2-6, is as follows: KAGVTQTPRYLIKTRGQQVTLSCSPISGHRSVSWYQQTPGQGLQFLFEYFSETQRNKGNFPGRFSGRQFSNSRSEMNVSTLELGDSALYLCASTARGGGQVGANVLTFGAGSRLTVL.

This clonotype was picked up many times. The CDR3 coding sequence is TGTGCCAGCAGTAACCGTGGGCGGGGGATATATGAGCAGTTCTTC. The encoded protein is CASSNRGRGIYEQFF. The V and J genes are TRBV6-2 or TRBV6-3 and TRBJ2-1; 7 nucleotides align to TRBD2. J lost 8 bases, V lost 5 bases, and 12 bases had no gene match. CDR3 size: 15 residues. Germline values: CDR1 MNHEY, CDR2 SVGEGT.

This clonotype was detected ten times or more. The V and J genes are TRBV6-5 and TRBJ1-5, with 9 bases aligning to TRBD1. The V gene end was trimmed by 6 bases and the J gene end by 2 bases; junction bases not matched to a gene: 11. CDR1 and CDR2 (germline): MNHEY, SVGAGI. The CDR3 length is 17 residues. CDR3: CASSQNTGGAGNQPQHF. CDR3 coding DNA: TGTGCCAGCAGCCAAAATACAGGGGGCGCGGGCAATCAGCCCCAGCATTTT.